This TCR beta chain is from a study of T cell changes during pregnancy in multiple sclerosis. CDR1 and CDR2 (germline): MDHEN, SYDVKM. CDR3 length: 15 residues. Between the trimmed V and J ends, which lost 4 bases and 2 bases, there was a span of 15 bases. Repertoires were generated with immunoSEQ multiplex PCR, while TCRdb's copy carries only in-frame clones and drops some. Of approximately 85,000 clones detected, approximately 93% appear once; the ten largest clones hold more than 2%. This chain links TRBV28 with TRBJ2-7, with a weak D call TRBD2 (6 bases). This specimen was peripheral blood, taken in the first trimester of pregnancy. This clonotype originated in a female donor with multiple sclerosis, enrolled in a pregnancy study. DNA of the CDR3: TGTGCCAGCAGTTCTGGCGGGGCCGAGACCTACGAGCAGTACTTC. Translating gives CASSSGGAETYEQYF.